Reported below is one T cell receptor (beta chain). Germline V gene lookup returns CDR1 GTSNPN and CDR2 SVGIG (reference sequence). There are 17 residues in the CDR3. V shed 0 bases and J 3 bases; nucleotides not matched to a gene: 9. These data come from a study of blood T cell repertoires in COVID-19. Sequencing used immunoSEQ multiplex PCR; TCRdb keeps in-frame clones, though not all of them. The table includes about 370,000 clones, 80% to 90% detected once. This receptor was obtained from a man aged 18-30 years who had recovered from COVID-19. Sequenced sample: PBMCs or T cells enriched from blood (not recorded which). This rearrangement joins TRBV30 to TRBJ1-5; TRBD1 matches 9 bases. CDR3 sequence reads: CAWSVGQGRSYNQPQHF. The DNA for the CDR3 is TGTGCCTGGAGTGTTGGACAGGGGCGATCCTACAATCAGCCCCAGCATTTT.